The TCR beta chain described here comes from a study of blood T cells in healthy people across ages. With a J-beta primer mix and a sample-barcoded 5' primer, a second PCR ran about 7 to 12 cycles. TCRdb independently ran MiXCR on the 5' RACE reads; one entry per CDR3 protein. The sample yields around 1,800,000 distinct CDR3 sequences, roughly 43% seen once. Concerning this clonotype: Its matching antigen is unknown.

General observations from the study: It was not known whether donors were CMV positive (a possible confounder of expanded clonotype changes).

This TCR came from a human donor in good health. The sequenced sample consisted of blood.

The CDR3 bases are TGTGCCAGCAGTCTTGCGGGGGTGCTGTACCAAGAGACCCAGTACTTC. This codes for CASSLAGVLYQETQYF. The chain couples TRBV6-2 or TRBV6-3 to TRBJ2-5, with 7 bases matching TRBD2. The junction had 9 bases not matched to a gene; V was cut back by 5 bases and J by 0 bases. Germline V gene sequence: CDR1 MNHEY, CDR2 SVGEGT. The CDR3 length is 16 residues.